This T cell receptor (beta chain) is from a study of radiotherapy plus CTLA-4 blockade in lung cancer. The overall study: Objective responses occurred in around 18% of patients; roughly 31% had disease control. General study results and limits: Tumor-origin TCR clones grew in blood after radiotherapy plus ipilimumab. Interferon-beta, together with early blood T cell clone dynamics, reportedly best predicted response.

Treatment of patients with chemo-refractory metastatic non-small-cell lung cancer consisted of focal radiation plus CTLA-4 blockade with ipilimumab. On this clone itself: Its specificity is unknown.

CDR3 length equals 13 residues. Between the trimmed V and J ends, which lost 5 bases and 4 bases, there was a span of 11 bases. The germline gives CDR1 SEHNR, CDR2 FQNEAQ (reference sequence). Clones were read by immunoSEQ multiplex PCR, and TCRdb kept only the in-frame ones, dropping some. Altogether roughly 46,000 clones are present, 76% being singletons, with the ten largest covering approximately 8%. The source of this sequence is a human donor with non-small cell lung cancer who had stable disease on radiotherapy plus ipilimumab. The gene calls are TRBV7-9 and TRBJ1-1; D is unclear. The sample was peripheral blood, taken from a patient treated with radiotherapy plus ipilimumab. CDR3 amino acids: CASSPSRGTEAFF. The CDR3 DNA sequence: TGTGCCAGCAGCCCGAGCCGGGGCACTGAAGCTTTCTTT.